These 26 T cell receptor beta chains came from one sample sequenced in a study of blood T cell repertoires in COVID-19. Libraries were prepared by immunoSEQ multiplex PCR; TCRdb keeps only in-frame clonotypes and omits some of them. The profile shows about 410,000 clones, 70% to 90% of them singletons. Source material: peripheral blood. These receptors all stem from a woman aged 25 to 39 with active or convalescent COVID-19.

The chain carries TRBV20-1 and TRBJ1-2; the D gene is possibly TRBD1 (6 bases). This CDR3 has 11 amino acids. V was cut by 4 bases and J by 8 bases, with 11 bases left in between. Germline-derived CDR1 and CDR2 are DFQATT and SNEGSKA (reference sequence). This CDR3 is CSAIPGVGYTF. The CDR3 nucleotides read TGCAGTGCTATCCCAGGGGTCGGCTACACCTTC.

V usage is TRBV2 and J usage is TRBJ2-7; weak D call: TRBD1 (6 bases). The V gene's germline CDR1 is SNHLY and CDR2 FYNNEI. Trimming removed 7 bases from V and 6 bases from J, with 19 bases in between. The CDR3 is 14 amino acids. The CDR3 region is CASTRRQGFGEQYF. In DNA form, the CDR3 reads TGTGCCAGCACCAGGAGGCAGGGGTTTGGCGAGCAGTACTTC.

The chain joins TRBV27 to TRBJ2-7; TRBD1 matches 8 bases. With 3 bases clipped from V and 7 bases from J, the junction kept 5 bases outside the gene matches. This CDR3 has 13 amino acids. The germline V gene has CDR1 MNHEY and CDR2 SMNVEV (reference sequence). The DNA for the CDR3 is TGTGCCAGCAGTTTGCAGGGGGCCGGTGAGCAGTACTTC. This codes for CASSLQGAGEQYF.

The chain has TRBV4-1 and TRBJ1-1, with TRBD1 matching over 10 bases. CDR3 length: 18 amino acids. Germline CDR1 reads MGHRA; CDR2 reads YSYEKL. J lost 2 bases, V lost 2 bases, and 11 bases had no gene match. As DNA, the CDR3 is TGCGCCAGCAGCCAACACGACAGGGGGCAACAAGAAAACACTGAAGCTTTCTTT. This encodes CASSQHDRGQQENTEAFF.

The rearrangement links TRBV11-2 to TRBJ1-5; D gene unclear. Germline V gene sequence: CDR1 SGHAT, CDR2 FQNNGV. With 3 bases removed from V and 6 bases from J, the gap between germline ends came to 12 bases. This CDR3 has 14 residues. CDR3 region: CASSFSGFAQPQHF. The CDR3 nucleotides read TGTGCCAGCAGCTTTTCAGGATTCGCTCAGCCCCAGCATTTT.

The chain joins TRBV7-9 to TRBJ2-1, with D possibly TRBD2 on 5 matching bases. The CDR3 runs 18 residues. The V end lost 2 bases, the J end lost 0 bases, and 17 bases lay between the germline ends. The germline V gene has CDR1 SEHNR and CDR2 FQNEAQ (reference sequence). CDR3 nucleotides: TGTGCCAGCAGCTTATCCCCCTTAGCGTTTAGCTCCTACAATGAGCAGTTCTTC. Amino acids: CASSLSPLAFSSYNEQFF.

The chain combines TRBV9 with TRBJ2-5; a possible D gene is TRBD2 (6 bases). The CDR3 spans 15 residues. CDR1 and CDR2 (germline): SGDLS, YYNGEE. V lost 4 bases to trimming and J lost 5 bases, with 18 bases between them. The chain's CDR3 is CASSTFGLALETQYF. CDR3 nucleotides: TGTGCCAGCAGCACCTTCGGGCTAGCGCTTGAGACCCAGTACTTC. Variable domain in full (rest from reference TRBV9 and TRBJ2-5): DSGVTQTPKHLITATGQRVTLRCSPRSGDLSVYWYQQSLDQGLQFLIQYYNGEERAKGNILERFSAQQFPDLHSELNLSSLELGDSALYFCASSTFGLALETQYFGPGTRLLVL.

The rearrangement joins TRBV12-3 or TRBV12-4 to TRBJ1-2, with D possibly TRBD1 on 6 matching bases. Trimming pared 5 bases from V and 7 bases from J, leaving 14 bases between. CDR3 size: 13 residues. The CDR3 reads CASSPTGMGGYTF. CDR3 sequence (DNA): TGTGCCAGCAGTCCAACAGGGATGGGTGGCTACACCTTC.

This sequence joins TRBV5-1 and TRBJ2-1, with 7 bases aligning to TRBD2. V lost 0 bases, J lost 6 bases, and 3 bases stayed unmatched. CDR3 length: 14 residues. Per germline, CDR1 SGHRS and CDR2 YFSETQ. In DNA form, the CDR3 reads TGCGCCAGCAGCTTGGCAAGCGGGATCAATGAGCAGTTCTTC. Encoded protein: CASSLASGINEQFF. The full variable domain, in which reference TRBV5-1 and TRBJ2-1 provide the parts outside the CDR3, is KAGVTQTPRYLIKTRGQQVTLSCSPISGHRSVSWYQQTPGQGLQFLFEYFSETQRNKGNFPGRFSGRQFSNSRSEMNVSTLELGDSALYLCASSLASGINEQFFGPGTRLTVL.

The chain recombines TRBV2 with TRBJ1-2; 10 nucleotides align to TRBD1. This CDR3 has 14 residues. CDR1 SNHLY and CDR2 FYNNEI come from the germline V gene. Germline trimming cut 5 bases from V and 4 bases from J; bases unmatched to any gene: 4. CDR3 sequence (DNA): TGTGCCAGCAGTACGAGGACAGGGGGCTATGGCTACACCTTC. Its protein product is CASSTRTGGYGYTF.

This clone has only a few counts. The rearrangement joins TRBV5-1 to TRBJ2-7; TRBD1 might be the D (5 bases). The CDR3 consists of 12 residues. V lost 0 bases and J 6 bases, leaving 7 bases between the germline ends. Germline CDR1 and CDR2: SGHRS and YFSETQ. The CDR3 protein is CASSLVGVEQYF. In nucleotides, the CDR3 is TGCGCCAGCAGCTTGGTAGGGGTCGAGCAGTACTTC.

This CDR3 is CASSYTGQGYGYTF. The CDR3 DNA reads as TGTGCCAGCAGTTATACCGGACAGGGTTATGGCTACACCTTC. The rearrangement links TRBV6-6 to TRBJ1-2; 8 bases match TRBD1. The CDR3 contains 14 residues. CDR1 and CDR2 (germline): MNHNY, SVGAGI (reference sequence). Losses at the gene ends were 3 bases for V and 5 bases for J; bases not matched to a gene: 5.

The genes are TRBV2 and TRBJ1-2, with D uncertain. The V end lost 4 bases, the J end lost 8 bases, and 14 bases lay between the germline ends. CDR3 size: 13 residues. Germline V gene sequence: CDR1 SNHLY, CDR2 FYNNEI. CDR3: CASSVTKPLGYTF. The CDR3 DNA is TGTGCCAGCAGTGTTACCAAGCCACTGGGCTACACCTTC.

This rearrangement joins TRBV24-1 to TRBJ2-1, with 7 bases lining up with TRBD1. The length of the CDR3 is 15 residues. Germline V CDR1 and CDR2: KGHDR, SFDVKD. Trimming took 7 bases from V and 4 from J; bases not matched to a gene: 9. CDR3 in DNA: TGTGCCACCAGGAGCGGCACAGGGGCTTACAATGAGCAGTTCTTC. It codes for CATRSGTGAYNEQFF.

The V call is TRBV18, the J call TRBJ1-4, with a weak D call TRBD1 (6 bases). The V gene lost 4 bases and the J gene lost 7 bases, with 10 bases spanning the gap. The CDR3 loop spans 13 amino acids. CDR1 is KGHSH, CDR2 LQKENI, per germline. CDR3 DNA: TGTGCCAGCTCACTACAGGGTTTTGAAAAACTGTTTTTT. This codes for CASSLQGFEKLFF.

CDR3 nucleotides: TGTGCCAGCGTCAGGGGGCCGTTCGGCTACACCTTC. As protein: CASVRGPFGYTF. The V call is TRBV2, the J call TRBJ1-2, with 8 bases identical to TRBD1. CDR1 SNHLY and CDR2 FYNNEI come from the germline V gene. CDR3 length: 12 residues. V lost 8 bases, J lost 8 bases, and 7 bases stayed unmatched.

The chain couples TRBV6-5 to TRBJ2-5; D might be TRBD1 (6 bases). Between the trimmed V and J ends, which lost 4 bases and 0 bases, there was a span of 9 bases. The V gene's germline CDR1 is MNHEY and CDR2 SVGAGI. The CDR3 loop spans 14 amino acids. The CDR3 loop is CASSSDRYQETQYF. The CDR3 nucleotides are TGTGCCAGCAGTTCGGACAGATACCAAGAGACCCAGTACTTC.

The chain combines TRBV6-4 with TRBJ2-2; D gene unclear. Per the germline V gene, CDR1 is MRHNA and CDR2 is SNTAGT. Trimming pared 5 bases from V and 2 bases from J, leaving 3 bases between. There are 12 residues in the CDR3. CDR3: CASSPNTGELFF. CDR3 bases: TGTGCCAGCAGTCCTAACACCGGGGAGCTGTTTTTT.

The genes are TRBV6-6 and TRBJ2-1; 8 bases match TRBD1. With 0 bases clipped from V and 8 bases from J, the junction kept 9 bases outside the gene matches. The germline V gene has CDR1 MNHNY and CDR2 SVGAGI (reference sequence). The CDR3 extends over 16 amino acids. The CDR3: CASSYSRAGGKDEQFF. For the CDR3, the DNA is TGTGCCAGCAGTTACTCTCGGGCAGGGGGCAAGGATGAGCAGTTCTTC.

The gene calls are TRBV2 and TRBJ1-1, with D unclear. The CDR3 runs to 13 residues. V lost 5 bases to trimming and J lost 4 bases, with 11 bases between them. Germline V gene data show CDR1 as SNHLY and CDR2 as FYNNEI. Here the CDR3 reads CASSWNRGTEAFF. The CDR3 region has the DNA TGTGCCAGCAGTTGGAACCGGGGCACTGAAGCTTTCTTT.

This chain connects TRBV11-2 to TRBJ2-7, with D possibly TRBD2 on 6 matching bases. Trimming left V 7 bases short and J 2 bases short, with 21 bases between. CDR3 length: 16 amino acids. From germline, CDR1 is SGHAT and CDR2 FQNNGV. In DNA, the CDR3 is TGTGCCAGCATCAAGGACGGGGACTTCATGCCCTACGAGCAGTACTTC. The encoded protein is CASIKDGDFMPYEQYF.

Only one count was recorded for this clone. The chain links TRBV6-5 to TRBJ2-2; possible D gene TRBD2, 6 bases. Germline V gene lookup returns CDR1 MNHEY and CDR2 SVGAGI. This CDR3 is 15 amino acids long. Trimming shortened V by 6 bases and J by 6 bases, and 17 bases separated the two germline ends. The CDR3 bases are TGTGCCAGCAGGACGACTAGTTTCACCCCCGGGGAGCTGTTTTTT. Translation: CASRTTSFTPGELFF.

The CDR3 loop is CASRPNNYRTGLTGELFF. CDR3 DNA sequence: TGTGCCAGCAGACCAAATAACTACCGGACAGGGCTAACCGGGGAGCTGTTTTTT. The V call is TRBV27, the J call TRBJ2-2, with TRBD1 matching over 8 bases. J lost 5 bases, V lost 6 bases, and 17 bases had no gene match. CDR1 and CDR2 from the germline V gene are MNHEY and SMNVEV (reference sequence). This CDR3 is built from 18 residues.

The J gene is TRBJ1-3, the V gene TRBV19, with 9 bases fitting TRBD1. The V and J ends lost 9 bases and 0 bases, in that order; junction bases with no gene match: 9. CDR1 and CDR2 (germline): LNHDA, SQIVND (reference sequence). The CDR3 runs to 16 residues. The CDR3 is CASLKQGASSGNTIYF. The CDR3 DNA is TGTGCCAGCCTTAAACAGGGGGCTAGCTCTGGAAACACCATATATTTT.

The chain combines TRBV10-3 with TRBJ2-1, with TRBD1 as a possible D gene (5 bases). Germline lookup yields CDR1 ENHRY and CDR2 SYGVKD. This CDR3 is built from 15 residues. The germline V and J ends were trimmed by 0 bases and 8 bases, with 14 bases remaining between them. As DNA, the CDR3 is TGTGCCATCAGTGAGTCTTTGGCAGGGCATGATGAGCAGTTCTTC. Protein sequence: CAISESLAGHDEQFF.

V is TRBV12-3 or TRBV12-4 and J is TRBJ2-2; the D is unclear. This CDR3 contains 13 residues. Trimming removed 6 bases from V and 6 bases from J, with 11 bases in between. CDR3 in DNA: TGTGCCAGCAGACGTATGAGTCCCGGGGAGCTGTTTTTT. Its translation: CASRRMSPGELFF.